This T cell receptor (beta chain) was obtained from a study of vaccination and CD4 T cells after COVID-19. Whole-study context: Vaccinees got either two BNT162b2 doses or two mRNA-1273 doses. The post-COVID sampling time was a median about 95 days after diagnosis, ranging from 35 to 161. At a median 72 days (range 14 to 241) after dose two, post-vaccine samples were obtained. Study-level findings and limits: The study found that a median approximately 84% of reactive clones in convalescent patients appeared only post-vaccination.

Described treatment: roughly 10-day PBMC culture with coronavirus spike peptide pools or control peptides (ViraFEST assay). This CDR3 spans 14 amino acids. V was trimmed by 5 bases and J by 4 bases, leaving 14 bases between them. Germline loops: CDR1 SEHNR, CDR2 FQNEAQ (reference sequence). Sequenced with the Oncomine TCR Beta short-read assay was DNA taken from cultured CD4+ T cells. TCRdb used MiXCR to reprocess the PCR reads, holding one entry per CDR3 protein. The sample carries over 10,000 distinct CDR3 sequences, 40% to 55% recorded once. A few counts support this clonotype. What it recognizes is unknown.

Here the sequenced sample was CD4+ T cells from blood, cultured in vitro, taken after SARS-CoV-2 vaccination. The chain combines TRBV7-9 with TRBJ1-2, with D unclear. This receptor was obtained from a human donor who had recovered from COVID-19. CDR3 bases: TGTGCCAGCAGCGGACCCACCGAGCTCTATGGCTACACCTTC. Translation: CASSGPTELYGYTF.